This T cell receptor beta chain originates from a study of shared clonotypes between healthy human individuals. Study-wide results and limits: With few donors, the genetic and exposure-history diversity represented was limited.

Germline V gives CDR1 MNHNS, CDR2 SASEGT. CDR3 size: 13 residues. The V end lost 2 bases, the J end lost 1 base, and 5 bases lay between the germline ends. Points on this clone: Antigen unknown. Being one base from a much bigger clone, this may be a read error.

Deep level was the assay's run setting. Ten immunoSEQ deep assay plates held the unsorted PBMC DNA. Measured with immunoSEQ multiplex PCR; TCRdb has only the in-frame clones, and not every one. The data hold about 560,000 clones, with 70% to 80% observed a single time. Unsorted samples relied on around 100 million PBMCs, which served as the source of genomic DNA. Sequencing was carried out using PBMCs. This receptor was identified in a woman between 40 and 50 years old in good health. Some clones in this sample may be carry-over from other donors' samples. V gene TRBV6-1 combines with J gene TRBJ1-1; no firm D call. CDR3 residues: CASSEWENTEAFF. CDR3 nucleotide sequence: TGTGCCAGCAGTGAATGGGAGAACACTGAAGCTTTCTTT.